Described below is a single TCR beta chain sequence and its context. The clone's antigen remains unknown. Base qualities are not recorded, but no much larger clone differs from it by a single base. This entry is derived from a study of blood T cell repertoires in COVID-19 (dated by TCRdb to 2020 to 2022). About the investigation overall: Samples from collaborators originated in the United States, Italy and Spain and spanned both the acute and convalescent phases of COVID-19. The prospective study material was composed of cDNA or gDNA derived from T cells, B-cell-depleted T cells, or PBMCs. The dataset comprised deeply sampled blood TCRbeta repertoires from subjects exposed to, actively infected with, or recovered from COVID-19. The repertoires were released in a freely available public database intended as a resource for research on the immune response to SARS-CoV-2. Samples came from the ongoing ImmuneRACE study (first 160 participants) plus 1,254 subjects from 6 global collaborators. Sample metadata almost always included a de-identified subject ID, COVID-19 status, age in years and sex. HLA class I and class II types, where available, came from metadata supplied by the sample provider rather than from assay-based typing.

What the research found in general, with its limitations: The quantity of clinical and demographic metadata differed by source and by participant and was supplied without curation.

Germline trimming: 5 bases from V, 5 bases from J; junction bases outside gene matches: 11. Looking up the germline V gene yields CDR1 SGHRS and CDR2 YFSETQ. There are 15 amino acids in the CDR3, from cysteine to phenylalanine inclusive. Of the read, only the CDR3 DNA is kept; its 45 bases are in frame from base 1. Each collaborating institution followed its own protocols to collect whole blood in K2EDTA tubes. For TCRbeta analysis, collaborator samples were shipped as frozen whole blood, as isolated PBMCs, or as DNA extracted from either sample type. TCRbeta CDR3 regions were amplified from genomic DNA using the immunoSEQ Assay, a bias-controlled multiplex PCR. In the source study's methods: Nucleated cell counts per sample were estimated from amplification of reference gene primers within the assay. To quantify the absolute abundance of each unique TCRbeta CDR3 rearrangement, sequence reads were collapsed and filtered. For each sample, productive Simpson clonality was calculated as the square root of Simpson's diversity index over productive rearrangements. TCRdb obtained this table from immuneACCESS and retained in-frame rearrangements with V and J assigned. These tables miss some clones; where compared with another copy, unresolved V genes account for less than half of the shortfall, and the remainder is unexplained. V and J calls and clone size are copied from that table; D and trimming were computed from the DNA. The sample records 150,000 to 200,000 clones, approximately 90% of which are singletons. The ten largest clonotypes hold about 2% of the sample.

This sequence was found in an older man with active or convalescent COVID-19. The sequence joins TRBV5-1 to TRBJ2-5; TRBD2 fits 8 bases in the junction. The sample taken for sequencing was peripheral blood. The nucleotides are TGCGCCAGCAGACAACAGGCGGGGGGCGGGGAGACCCAGTACTTC. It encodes CASRQQAGGGETQYF.